Below, 23 T cell receptor beta chains from the same sample are listed, as sequenced in a study of cytomegalovirus exposure and HLA in healthy donors. The repertoire was sequenced with immunoSEQ multiplex PCR; TCRdb's copy has only in-frame clones and lacks some. The sample has 150,000 to 200,000 clones, 70% to 90% seen once; the top ten hold 2% to 2.5%. The sample was PBMCs. Receptor source: a man aged 30-40 years in good health and CMV-seropositive.

V gene TRBV5-1 combines with J gene TRBJ2-1; 7 nucleotides agree with TRBD1. The CDR3 totals 17 residues. The germline CDR1 and CDR2 sequences are SGHRS and YFSETQ. V trimming: 3 bases; J trimming: 0 bases; junction bases outside the gene matches: 9. The CDR3 region has the DNA TGCGCCAGCAGCTCAGGACCGGCAGGGGGCTCCTACAATGAGCAGTTCTTC. It encodes CASSSGPAGGSYNEQFF. The full variable domain, completed using reference TRBV5-1 and TRBJ2-1, is KAGVTQTPRYLIKTRGQQVTLSCSPISGHRSVSWYQQTPGQGLQFLFEYFSETQRNKGNFPGRFSGRQFSNSRSEMNVSTLELGDSALYLCASSSGPAGGSYNEQFFGPGTRLTVL.

This rearrangement joins TRBV5-1 to TRBJ2-5, with D tentatively TRBD1 (6 bases). V dropped 2 bases and J dropped 3 bases, with 17 bases sitting between them. CDR1 is SGHRS and CDR2 is YFSETQ in the germline V gene. CDR3 length: 16 residues. The CDR3 loop reads CASSFTGTGGEETQYF. CDR3 DNA: TGCGCCAGCAGCTTTACAGGGACCGGCGGAGAAGAGACCCAGTACTTC.

The J gene is TRBJ1-2, the V gene TRBV5-8; tentatively, D is TRBD1 (6 bases). Trimming took off 5 bases at V and 5 bases at J, with 13 bases between the two ends. This CDR3 contains 13 residues. Germline V gene sequence: CDR1 SGHTS, CDR2 YDEGEE. The CDR3 DNA reads TGTGCCAGCAGTTGGACAGTTATTTATGGCTACACCTTC. It yields the protein CASSWTVIYGYTF.

The chain uses TRBV19 and TRBJ2-7; weak D call: TRBD2 (6 bases). V gave up 1 base and J gave up 0 bases, with 13 bases separating them. Germline CDR1 reads LNHDA; CDR2 reads SQIVND (reference sequence). CDR3 size: 16 residues. The CDR3, as DNA: TGTGCCAGTAGTATAGCTAATAGCGGACTCTCCTACGAGCAGTACTTC. Residues: CASSIANSGLSYEQYF.

V and J are TRBV5-1 and TRBJ2-3; the D gene is possibly TRBD1 (6 bases). Germline V gene sequence: CDR1 SGHRS, CDR2 YFSETQ. The CDR3 is 15 amino acids. Trimming left V 5 bases short and J 6 bases short, with 19 bases between. The CDR3 reads CASSHRGQEFDTQYF. In DNA, the CDR3 is TGCGCCAGCAGTCATAGGGGACAAGAGTTTGATACGCAGTATTTT.

The chain combines TRBV2 with TRBJ2-1, with 10 positions matching TRBD2. Germline-derived CDR1 and CDR2 are SNHLY and FYNNEI. V gave up 7 bases and J gave up 4 bases; unmatched junction bases: 7. The CDR3 runs to 15 residues. The CDR3 protein is CASKGGLAFYNEQFF. CDR3 coding DNA: TGTGCCAGCAAAGGGGGACTAGCGTTTTACAATGAGCAGTTCTTC.

The rearrangement uses TRBV19 and TRBJ2-7; 7 bases align to TRBD1. The V gene's germline CDR1 is LNHDA and CDR2 SQIVND (reference sequence). V gave up 8 bases and J gave up 3 bases; unmatched junction bases: 4. There are 12 residues in the CDR3. The CDR3 sequence is CASGGQLYEQYF. The DNA for the CDR3 is TGTGCCAGTGGGGGACAGCTCTACGAGCAGTACTTC. Variable domain in full (rest from reference TRBV19 and TRBJ2-7): DGGITQSPKYLFRKEGQNVTLSCEQNLNHDAMYWYRQDPGQGLRLIYYSQIVNDFQKGDIAEGYSVSREKKESFPLTVTSAQKNPTAFYLCASGGQLYEQYFGPGTRLTVT.

The chain combines TRBV5-6 with TRBJ2-5; 7 bases are shared with TRBD1. The V segment lost 3 bases and the J segment 2 bases; nucleotides outside the gene matches: 13. This CDR3 is 17 amino acids long. Germline V gives CDR1 SGHDT, CDR2 YYEEEE. CDR3 sequence reads: CASSSKRRTGGQETQYF. The CDR3 bases are TGTGCCAGCAGCTCCAAACGAAGGACAGGTGGGCAAGAGACCCAGTACTTC.

The chain links TRBV7-2 to TRBJ1-5; D is perhaps TRBD1 (6 bases). Germline V gene sequence: CDR1 SGHTA, CDR2 FQGNSA. Trimming took 3 bases from V and 6 from J, leaving 15 bases between them. The CDR3 has 15 amino acids. Here the CDR3 DNA reads TGTGCCAGCAGCTTCGGGACAAGGGAGGGTCAGCCCCAGCATTTT. It translates to CASSFGTREGQPQHF.

The rearrangement links TRBV6-5 to TRBJ2-3; D is perhaps TRBD1 (6 bases). Germline V CDR1 and CDR2: MNHEY, SVGAGI. The CDR3 is 15 residues long. V gave up 7 bases and J gave up 6 bases, with 20 bases separating them. CDR3 sequence: CASKPGQTPADTQYF. The CDR3, as DNA: TGTGCCAGCAAGCCCGGACAGACCCCGGCGGATACGCAGTATTTT.

This clone was recorded once. The rearrangement joins TRBV30 to TRBJ2-1; 14 bases align to TRBD2. The V gene end was trimmed by 6 bases and the J gene end by 9 bases; junction bases not matched to a gene: 10. Germline lookup yields CDR1 GTSNPN and CDR2 SVGIG (reference sequence). This CDR3 region has 15 residues. This CDR3 is CACPGTSGGSVEQFF. CDR3 bases: TGTGCCTGTCCCGGGACTAGCGGGGGAAGTGTTGAGCAGTTCTTC.

This clone was observed many times. This chain links TRBV9 with TRBJ2-3, with 12 nucleotides matching TRBD1. Germline V gene sequence: CDR1 SGDLS, CDR2 YYNGEE. The V segment lost 3 bases and the J segment 3 bases; nucleotides outside the gene matches: 8. The CDR3 runs 17 residues. The CDR3 here is CASSERGQGAGTDTQYF. The CDR3, as DNA: TGTGCCAGCAGCGAAAGGGGACAGGGGGCCGGGACAGATACGCAGTATTTT. The entire variable domain, with the rest obtained from reference TRBV9 and TRBJ2-3, is as follows: DSGVTQTPKHLITATGQRVTLRCSPRSGDLSVYWYQQSLDQGLQFLIQYYNGEERAKGNILERFSAQQFPDLHSELNLSSLELGDSALYFCASSERGQGAGTDTQYFGPGTRLTVL.

The gene calls are TRBV30 and TRBJ1-1; maybe TRBD1 (6 bases). V dropped 0 bases and J dropped 9 bases, with 20 bases sitting between them. There are 15 residues in the CDR3. CDR1 GTSNPN and CDR2 SVGIG come from the germline V gene (reference sequence). CDR3 nucleotide sequence: TGTGCCTGGAGTGTACGGACAGTCGGAAGAAACAAAGCTTTCTTT. Its translation is CAWSVRTVGRNKAFF.

The rearrangement joins TRBV6-5 to TRBJ1-6, with 7 bases matching TRBD1. Unmatched junction bases numbered 9, after V lost 6 bases and J lost 7 bases. Germline loops: CDR1 MNHEY, CDR2 SVGAGI. The CDR3 sequence is 15 residues long. CDR3 DNA: TGTGCCAGCAGCCCCCCGACAGGGAACAATTCACCCCTCCACTTT. Translation: CASSPPTGNNSPLHF.

The chain is built from TRBV4-1 and TRBJ2-7, with D possibly TRBD1 on 6 matching bases. This CDR3 comprises 14 residues. V dropped 4 bases and J dropped 3 bases, with 13 bases sitting between them. Germline V gives CDR1 MGHRA, CDR2 YSYEKL. CDR3 sequence: CASSPRDKIYEQYF. In DNA form, the CDR3 reads TGCGCCAGCAGCCCCCGGGACAAGATCTACGAGCAGTACTTC.

The V and J genes are TRBV5-1 and TRBJ1-1, with TRBD1 identical over 8 bases. CDR3 size: 14 residues. CDR1 SGHRS and CDR2 YFSETQ come from the germline V gene. With V trimmed by 4 bases and J by 1 base, 3 bases remained unmatched. The CDR3 loop reads CASSVQGENTEAFF. CDR3 DNA: TGCGCCAGCAGCGTACAGGGGGAGAACACTGAAGCTTTCTTT.

This clone was counted once. V is TRBV28 and J is TRBJ1-4; a possible D gene is TRBD1 (6 bases). CDR1 and CDR2 from the germline V gene are MDHEN and SYDVKM. There are 15 residues in the CDR3. V was trimmed by 3 bases and J by 13 bases, leaving 21 bases between them. The CDR3, as DNA: TGTGCCAGCAGTTTGCTACAGGGCCCGAAGGTGAGACTGTTTTTT. Translation: CASSLLQGPKVRLFF.

The table lists this clone with a few counts. This sequence joins TRBV15 and TRBJ2-5; 7 bases match TRBD2. V lost 0 bases to trimming and J lost 5 bases; unmatched junction nucleotides: 6. The CDR3 is 15 amino acids. CDR1 is LNHNV and CDR2 is YYDKDF in the germline V gene (reference sequence). In nucleotides, the CDR3 is TGTGCCACCAGCAGAGATAGCAGCGGGACGGAGACCCAGTACTTC. It codes for CATSRDSSGTETQYF.

The rearrangement links TRBV7-2 to TRBJ1-2; 11 positions match TRBD1. Germline V lookup: CDR1 SGHTA, CDR2 FQGNSA. With 0 bases clipped from V and 4 bases from J, the junction kept 7 bases outside the gene matches. This CDR3 has 17 amino acids. DNA of the CDR3: TGTGCCAGCAGCTTAGCACCCGGGACAGGGGGAGGCTATGGCTACACCTTC. This gives the protein CASSLAPGTGGGYGYTF.

The V and J genes are TRBV2 and TRBJ2-3; D is perhaps TRBD2 (5 bases). Germline CDR1 reads SNHLY; CDR2 reads FYNNEI. The V and J ends lost 4 bases and 7 bases respectively, with 24 bases between them. The CDR3 extends over 17 amino acids. The CDR3 DNA is TGTGCCAGCAGTGGCTCCCAGCGGTACTTCCTCTTGAATACGCAGTATTTT. Its protein product is CASSGSQRYFLLNTQYF.

The gene calls are TRBV18 and TRBJ1-1; D is perhaps TRBD1 (6 bases). CDR1 and CDR2 (germline): KGHSH, LQKENI. The CDR3 sequence is 18 residues long. With 1 base removed from V and 0 bases from J, the gap between germline ends came to 18 bases. The CDR3 DNA follows: TGTGCCAGCTCACCACTGGGAAGTCAGACAGGCTTGAACACTGAAGCTTTCTTT. It is translated as CASSPLGSQTGLNTEAFF. Drawing the rest from reference TRBV18 and TRBJ1-1, the complete variable domain is NAGVMQNPRHLVRRRGQEARLRCSPMKGHSHVYWYRQLPEEGLKFMVYLQKENIIDESGMPKERFSAEFPKEGPSILRIQQVVRGDSAAYFCASSPLGSQTGLNTEAFFGQGTRLTVV.

The V gene is TRBV11-2, the J gene TRBJ1-5; D perhaps matches TRBD1 (5 bases). Germline V gene lookup returns CDR1 SGHAT and CDR2 FQNNGV. The CDR3 extends over 18 amino acids. V lost 3 bases, J lost 0 bases, and 18 bases lay in between. CDR3 sequence (DNA): TGTGCCAGCAGCTTGTTTGCGGGGGGTTTCAATAGCAATCAGCCCCAGCATTTT. Translated, it gives CASSLFAGGFNSNQPQHF.

The chain has TRBV5-1 and TRBJ1-3; D possibly corresponds to TRBD1 (6 bases). The CDR3 has 17 residues. Trimming pared 0 bases from V and 1 base from J, leaving 14 bases between. The germline CDR1 and CDR2 sequences are SGHRS and YFSETQ. The CDR3 coding sequence is TGCGCCAGCAGCTTGGTTGGGGGCTCATTGTCTGGAAACACCATATATTTT. Translating gives CASSLVGGSLSGNTIYF.